The 7 T cell receptor beta chains given below trace back to one sample, sequenced in a study of cytomegalovirus exposure and HLA in healthy donors. Repertoires were generated with immunoSEQ multiplex PCR, while TCRdb's copy carries only in-frame clones and drops some. Of around 150,000 clones listed, 85% to 90% are singletons. The source material was PBMCs. The source of these receptors is a woman aged 18 to 35 in good health and CMV-seropositive.

The chain recombines TRBV5-6 with TRBJ2-7, with 10 bases fitting TRBD1. V lost 6 bases and J lost 2; bases outside the gene matches: 8. This CDR3 is 15 amino acids long. CDR1 and CDR2 from the germline V gene are SGHDT and YYEEEE. As DNA, the CDR3 is TGTGCCAGCACCGAAACCGGGACAGGGGCCTACGAGCAGTACTTC. Translation gives CASTETGTGAYEQYF.

The V gene is TRBV6-1, the J gene TRBJ1-1; the D is unclear. The germline CDR1 and CDR2 sequences are MNHNS and SASEGT. The CDR3 loop spans 14 amino acids. Trimming left V 1 base short and J 3 bases short, with 9 bases between. The chain's CDR3 is CASSEGEGYTEAFF. The CDR3 nucleotides are TGTGCCAGCAGTGAAGGGGAGGGTTACACTGAAGCTTTCTTT.

V gene TRBV15 combines with J gene TRBJ1-5; D perhaps matches TRBD1 (6 bases). With 5 bases removed from V and 0 bases from J, the gap between germline ends came to 20 bases. This CDR3 is built from 18 residues. The germline V gene encodes CDR1 LNHNV and CDR2 YYDKDF (reference sequence). The CDR3: CATSQGPPGIDSNQPQHF. The CDR3 nucleotides are TGTGCCACCAGCCAGGGGCCCCCCGGGATCGATAGCAATCAGCCCCAGCATTTT.

The chain is built from TRBV7-6 and TRBJ2-7; 8 positions match TRBD2. Germline loops: CDR1 SGHVS, CDR2 FNYEAQ. Trimming removed 5 bases from V and 2 bases from J; junction bases left unmatched: 17. This CDR3 contains 18 residues. The DNA for the CDR3 is TGTGCCAGCAGCCCAGCTAGCGGGCTCAGAAATAGCCCCTACGAGCAGTACTTC. Translated: CASSPASGLRNSPYEQYF.

The rearrangement uses TRBV6-6 and TRBJ2-1, with 11 bases identical to TRBD2. The CDR3 consists of 16 residues. J was trimmed by 4 bases and V by 5 bases; bases with no gene match: 7. The germline V gene has CDR1 MNHNY and CDR2 SVGAGI (reference sequence). The CDR3 spells CASSRGLAALYNEQFF. The CDR3 nucleotides are TGTGCCAGCAGTAGGGGACTAGCGGCCTTATACAATGAGCAGTTCTTC.

The rearrangement uses TRBV19 and TRBJ2-1; 11 bases match TRBD1. The CDR3 has 17 amino acids. The V gene's germline CDR1 is LNHDA and CDR2 SQIVND (reference sequence). J gave up 6 bases and V 5 bases, and 12 bases lay outside the gene matches. The CDR3 loop reads CASSPDRGPGNGNEQFF. Written as DNA, the CDR3 is TGTGCCAGTAGTCCGGACAGGGGGCCTGGTAATGGCAATGAGCAGTTCTTC.

The rearrangement links TRBV19 to TRBJ1-1; D remains ambiguous. The CDR3 contains 14 residues. CDR1 is LNHDA and CDR2 is SQIVND in the germline V gene (reference sequence). Trimming shortened V by 4 bases and J by 5 bases, and 14 bases separated the two germline ends. CDR3 sequence: CASSTQIMRTEAFF. CDR3 DNA: TGTGCCAGTAGTACCCAAATAATGAGAACTGAAGCTTTCTTT.